This T cell receptor (beta chain) was observed in a study of blood T cell repertoires in COVID-19. Study summary: T cells, B-cell-depleted T cells, or PBMCs supplied cDNA or gDNA.

V was cut by 0 bases and J by 1 base, with 7 bases left in between. The CDR3 has 14 residues. Germline-derived CDR1 and CDR2 are SGHRS and YFSETQ. Residents of approximately 25 US areas, aged roughly 18 to 90 years, made up the participants. Participants reported their clinical history, and cohort assignment relied on those reports. About this clone itself: Other DNA sequences in this specimen translate into the identical CDR3.

Per the study methods: Counts of nucleated cells, estimated from reference gene primer amplification, were obtained. The assay was immunoSEQ multiplex PCR, and TCRdb's table has in-frame clones only and misses some. From that table come the V and J calls and clone size; the DNA was used to work out D and trimming. The sample contains about 320,000 clones, roughly 85% of which appear only once. The source of this sequence is a woman between 25 and 40 years old who had been exposed to COVID-19. The chain uses TRBV5-1 and TRBJ1-1; unclear D gene. Sequencing was done on a sample of PBMCs or T cells enriched from blood (not recorded which). The CDR3 sequence: CASSLGWQNTEAFF. In DNA, the CDR3 is TGCGCCAGCAGCTTGGGGTGGCAGAACACTGAAGCTTTCTTT.